Sequencing of this T cell receptor (beta chain) was carried out in a study of cytomegalovirus exposure and HLA in healthy donors. Study-level background: Across 350 to 500 genotyped donors, about 81% landed in the Caucasian-associated ancestry cluster. Study observations and caveats: In a later analysis, TCR beta V- and J-gene trimming was associated with a missense DCLRE1C variant. In a later analysis, at a false discovery rate of 0.05, roughly 17,000 TCR beta sequences were associated with HLA alleles.

This PCR relied on a set of 60 Vbeta primers and 13 Jbeta primers. Profiling relied on immunoSEQ multiplex PCR, and the TCRdb table lists in-frame clones only, not all of them. The table records about 150,000 clones, roughly 77% of them present only once. The CDR3 totals 15 residues. The V gene's germline CDR1 is MNHNS and CDR2 SASEGT. The ends lost 1 base at V and 6 bases at J; junction bases unmatched: 8. As regards this clone: What it recognizes is unknown.

The sequenced sample consisted of PBMCs. This chain connects TRBV6-1 to TRBJ1-2; 7 bases are a match to TRBD1. This sequence originates from a man aged 25 to 45 in good health and CMV-seropositive. CDR3 coding DNA: TGTGCCAGCAGTGAAGAGGGGACAGTGATAGATGGCTACACCTTC. This encodes CASSEEGTVIDGYTF.